These 11 T cell receptor beta chains share one sample of origin, sequenced in a study of blood T cell repertoires in COVID-19. The protocol was immunoSEQ multiplex PCR, while the TCRdb copy is restricted to in-frame clones and leaves out a portion. The sample comprises about 120,000 clones, just under 90% of which are singletons, and roughly 2.2% rests with the top ten. Sequenced material: peripheral blood. The receptors derive from a woman aged 50 to 60 with acute or convalescent COVID-19.

This clone was detected ten times or more. The DNA for the CDR3 is TGTGCCAGTTCGGATATCAGGGGCGAAGAAAAACTGTTTTTT. Encoded protein: CASSDIRGEEKLFF. This chain uses TRBV19 with TRBJ1-4; perhaps TRBD1 as D (6 bases). The germline V gene encodes CDR1 LNHDA and CDR2 SQIVND (reference sequence). The ends were cut back, 8 bases at V and 8 bases at J, with 18 bases in the middle. The CDR3 consists of 14 residues.

The chain joins TRBV5-8 to TRBJ2-3, with a tentative D call TRBD1 (6 bases). Germline V CDR1 and CDR2: SGHTS, YDEGEE. The V gene lost 3 bases and the J gene lost 1 base, with 12 bases spanning the gap. This CDR3 has 15 residues. CDR3 protein: CASSSGTLRTDTQYF. In DNA form, the CDR3 reads TGTGCCAGCAGCTCAGGGACACTTCGCACAGATACGCAGTATTTT. The full variable domain, its missing parts supplied by reference TRBV5-8 and TRBJ2-3, is EAGVTQSPTHLIKTRGQQATLRCSPISGHTSVYWYQQALGLGLQFLLWYDEGEERNRGNFPPRFSGRQFPNYSSELNVNALELEDSALYLCASSSGTLRTDTQYFGPGTRLTVL.

The V and J genes are TRBV18 and TRBJ2-3; D may be TRBD2 (6 bases). Trimming pared 4 bases from V and 6 bases from J, leaving 11 bases between. Germline V gene lookup returns CDR1 KGHSH and CDR2 LQKENI. The CDR3 is made up of 13 amino acids. This CDR3 reads CASSQGLADTQYF. CDR3 nucleotide sequence: TGTGCCAGCTCACAGGGGCTAGCGGATACGCAGTATTTT. Using reference TRBV18 and TRBJ2-3 for the parts outside the CDR3, the full variable domain is NAGVMQNPRHLVRRRGQEARLRCSPMKGHSHVYWYRQLPEEGLKFMVYLQKENIIDESGMPKERFSAEFPKEGPSILRIQQVVRGDSAAYFCASSQGLADTQYFGPGTRLTVL.

This clone was observed once. The rearrangement links TRBV5-1 to TRBJ2-7, with D possibly TRBD2 on 5 matching bases. CDR3 length: 15 amino acids. V lost 1 base and J 5 bases, leaving 16 bases between the germline ends. CDR1 SGHRS and CDR2 YFSETQ come from the germline V gene. The CDR3 here is CASSLLVGEPHEQYF. In nucleotides, the CDR3 is TGCGCCAGCAGCTTGTTGGTGGGAGAGCCCCACGAGCAGTACTTC.

The chain has TRBV7-3 and TRBJ2-2; D not certain. This CDR3 has 14 residues. V was clipped by 6 bases and J by 2 bases, with 10 bases between them. Germline V CDR1 and CDR2: SGHTA, FQGTGA. CDR3 amino acids: CASRLGSNTGELFF. DNA of the CDR3: TGTGCCAGCAGACTCGGGTCCAACACCGGGGAGCTGTTTTTT.

The CDR3 reads CASSLALAGPMETQYF. The CDR3 DNA reads as TGCGCCAGCAGCTTGGCACTAGCGGGGCCGATGGAGACCCAGTACTTC. V usage is TRBV5-1 and J usage is TRBJ2-5; 10 bases are shared with TRBD2. The CDR3 sequence is 16 residues long. J was trimmed by 5 bases and V by 0 bases; bases with no gene match: 7. The germline CDR1 and CDR2 sequences are SGHRS and YFSETQ.

The chain links TRBV7-6 to TRBJ1-1; weak D call: TRBD1 (5 bases). The germline V and J ends were trimmed by 2 bases and 1 base, with 5 bases remaining between them. The length of the CDR3 is 13 residues. Per germline, CDR1 SGHVS and CDR2 FNYEAQ. CDR3 amino acids: CASSLRGNTEAFF. In nucleotides, the CDR3 is TGTGCCAGCAGCTTAAGGGGGAACACTGAAGCTTTCTTT.

The chain has TRBV7-6 and TRBJ2-3, with D possibly matching TRBD2 (7 bases). With 1 base removed from V and 2 bases from J, the gap between germline ends came to 10 bases. CDR1 is SGHVS, CDR2 FNYEAQ, per germline. The CDR3 sequence is 15 residues long. CDR3 sequence (DNA): TGTGCCAGCAGCTTAGGGGCGGGGGCCACAGATACGCAGTATTTT. It is translated as CASSLGAGATDTQYF.

The DNA for the CDR3 is TGTGCCAGCAGCCGGGGTCCCTCTGGGGCCAACGTCCTGACTTTC. The encoded protein is CASSRGPSGANVLTF. The chain couples TRBV5-6 to TRBJ2-6; a weak D match, TRBD2 (5 bases). CDR3 size: 15 residues. CDR1 is SGHDT and CDR2 is YYEEEE in the germline V gene. V gave up 4 bases and J gave up 0 bases, with 8 bases separating them.

The gene calls are TRBV5-1 and TRBJ1-2, with TRBD1 as a possible D gene (6 bases). CDR3 size: 14 residues. Trimming pared 0 bases from V and 10 bases from J, leaving 16 bases between. Germline CDR1 and CDR2: SGHRS and YFSETQ. Written as DNA, the CDR3 is TGCGCCAGCAGCTTGGCGCGACAGGAAGTAGACTACACCTTC. It translates to CASSLARQEVDYTF.

The V and J genes are TRBV19 and TRBJ1-3, with D possibly TRBD1 on 5 matching bases. The germline V and J ends were trimmed by 7 bases and 0 bases, with 13 bases remaining between them. CDR3 length equals 15 residues. Germline V gene data show CDR1 as LNHDA and CDR2 as SQIVND (reference sequence). The CDR3 region is CASKRQSYSGNTIYF. The CDR3 coding sequence is TGTGCCAGTAAGCGACAGTCCTACTCTGGAAACACCATATATTTT. The full variable domain, in which reference TRBV19 and TRBJ1-3 provide the parts outside the CDR3, is DGGITQSPKYLFRKEGQNVTLSCEQNLNHDAMYWYRQDPGQGLRLIYYSQIVNDFQKGDIAEGYSVSREKKESFPLTVTSAQKNPTAFYLCASKRQSYSGNTIYFGEGSWLTVV.